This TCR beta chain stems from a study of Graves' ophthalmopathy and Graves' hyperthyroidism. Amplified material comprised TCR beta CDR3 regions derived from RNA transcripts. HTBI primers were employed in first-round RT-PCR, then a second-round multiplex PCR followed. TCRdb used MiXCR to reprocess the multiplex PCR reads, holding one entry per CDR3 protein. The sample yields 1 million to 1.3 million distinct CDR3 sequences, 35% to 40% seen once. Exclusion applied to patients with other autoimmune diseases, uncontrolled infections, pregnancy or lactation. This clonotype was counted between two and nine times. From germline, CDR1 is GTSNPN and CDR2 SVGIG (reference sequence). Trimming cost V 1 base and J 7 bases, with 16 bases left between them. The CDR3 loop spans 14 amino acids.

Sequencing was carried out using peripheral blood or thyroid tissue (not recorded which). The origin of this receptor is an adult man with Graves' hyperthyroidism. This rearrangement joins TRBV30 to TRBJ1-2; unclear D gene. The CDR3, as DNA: TGTGCCTGGAGTGGGAGTCTCGTGGGCGGTGGCTACACCTTC. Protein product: CAWSGSLVGGGYTF.